Here is one TCR beta chain with its context. Relative to the germline gene, one junction end is altered; a read error may explain this. This specimen comes from a study of blood T cell repertoires in COVID-19. CDR1 and CDR2 from the germline V gene are SEHNR and FQNEAQ (reference sequence). The CDR3 runs to 11 residues. For recovered donors of Cohort 3, there were two negative PCRs, clearance, or symptom resolution. Authors' analysis steps: Amplified reference gene primers provided the basis for estimating nucleated cell counts. Here immunoSEQ multiplex PCR was the method, and the copy in TCRdb shows in-frame clones only, minus some. The V and J calls and the clone size are those of that table, but D and trimming were determined from the DNA. Of approximately 170,000 clones listed, approximately 80% are singletons.

Sequencing was performed on PBMCs or T cells enriched from blood (not recorded which). The chain couples TRBV7-9 to TRBJ2-7; the match to TRBD1 covers 8 bases. This clonotype was obtained from a man aged 45-65 years who had recovered from COVID-19. Here the CDR3 DNA reads TGTGCCAGCAGCTTAGCGGAGACAGGGGTCTTC. The encoded protein is CASSLAETGVF.